Given below is one T cell receptor beta chain in context. Its antigen is not known. TCR beta libraries were prepared from cDNA with unique molecular identifiers. Some 500,000 cDNA molecules were recovered from an input of about 0.9 to 11 million T cells. Each CDR3 protein is one row after TCRdb ran MiXCR on the PCR reads. This sample has over 700,000 distinct CDR3 sequences, with around 27% found just once. The data derive from a study of post-analysis software for immune sequencing data. Study-wide findings and caveats: TRBV5-6, TRBV5-1 and TRBV20-1 belonged to a set of roughly 5 TRBV segments that were more frequent in patients than controls. In multiple sclerosis, normalized Chao1 diversity was significantly below that of controls. Under F measure analysis, samples from one preparation batch co-clustered strongly.

The CDR3 contains 12 residues. The germline V gene has CDR1 DFQATT and CDR2 SNEGSKA (reference sequence). V lost 6 bases, J lost 3 bases, and 11 bases lay in between. The rearrangement uses TRBV20-1 and TRBJ2-5, with D perhaps TRBD2 (5 bases). The sequenced material came from blood. The sequence came from a girl between 10 and 17 years old with multiple sclerosis. Written as DNA, the CDR3 is TGCAGTGCAACCACTAGAGAAGAGACCCAGTACTTC. This encodes CSATTREETQYF.